A single sample is the source of the 19 T cell receptor beta chains below, sequenced in a study of T cell responses to AZD1222 COVID-19 vaccine. Method: immunoSEQ multiplex PCR; TCRdb's copy keeps in-frame clones and lacks some. The table shows under 150,000 clones, with approximately 90% occurring only once. This specimen was peripheral blood, taken on day 0 of AZD1222 vaccination. These receptors came from an adult in good health.

The chain uses TRBV12-3 or TRBV12-4 and TRBJ1-1; D is perhaps TRBD1 (5 bases). The CDR3 contains 13 residues. Trimming left V 6 bases short and J 0 bases short, with 8 bases between. The DNA for the CDR3 is TGTGCCAGCAGGACAGAAATGAACACTGAAGCTTTCTTT. Translation: CASRTEMNTEAFF.

This sequence joins TRBV28 and TRBJ1-2; D possibly corresponds to TRBD1 (5 bases). This CDR3 comprises 14 residues. V lost 3 bases, J lost 7 bases, and 15 bases lay in between. The germline V gene encodes CDR1 MDHEN and CDR2 SYDVKM. CDR3 in amino acids: CASSFNPGSSGYTF. CDR3 nucleotide sequence: TGTGCCAGCAGTTTTAATCCAGGGAGCAGTGGCTACACCTTC.

This sequence joins TRBV5-1 and TRBJ1-1; D call uncertain. The CDR3 covers 16 residues. V lost 0 bases, J lost 0 bases, and 12 bases lay in between. Per germline, CDR1 SGHRS and CDR2 YFSETQ. In DNA form, the CDR3 reads TGCGCCAGCAGCTTGGGAGGCGGGATGATGAACACTGAAGCTTTCTTT. Encoded protein: CASSLGGGMMNTEAFF.

This chain joins TRBV6-2 or TRBV6-3 and TRBJ2-3; TRBD2 matches at 15 bases. Germline V gene data show CDR1 as MNHEY and CDR2 as SVGEGT. CDR3 length: 17 amino acids. V lost 1 base, J lost 4 bases, and 3 bases stayed unmatched. The DNA of the CDR3 is TGTGCCAGCAGTTACTGGACTAGCGGGGGGGCCTCAGATACGCAGTATTTT. Encoded protein: CASSYWTSGGASDTQYF.

The chain combines TRBV9 with TRBJ2-2; D is unresolved. The CDR3 length is 16 residues. Looked up from germline, CDR1 is SGDLS and CDR2 is YYNGEE. V was shortened by 0 bases and J by 7 bases, with 16 bases between the two germline ends. CDR3 loop: CASSVVSYGPVGELFF. CDR3 DNA: TGTGCCAGCAGCGTAGTCAGCTACGGGCCGGTCGGGGAGCTGTTTTTT.

This CDR3 reads CASSRETGGYEQYF. DNA for the CDR3: TGTGCCAGCAGCCGAGAGACAGGGGGCTACGAGCAGTACTTC. The chain recombines TRBV3-1 (or the pseudogene TRBV3-2) with TRBJ2-7; TRBD1 matches 9 bases. The CDR3 sequence is 14 residues long. V gave up 4 bases and J gave up 3 bases; unmatched junction bases: 4. Germline V gives CDR1 LGHDT, CDR2 YNNKEL (reference sequence).

The chain employs TRBV6-4 and TRBJ2-3; 8 bases match TRBD2. J was trimmed by 0 bases and V by 7 bases; bases with no gene match: 3. Germline loops: CDR1 MRHNA, CDR2 SNTAGT. This CDR3 has 14 residues. CDR3 coding DNA: TGTGCCAGCAAAAGCGGGGGAAGCACAGATACGCAGTATTTT. This encodes CASKSGGSTDTQYF.

V is TRBV5-6 and J is TRBJ1-3, with D tentatively TRBD1 (6 bases). CDR1 SGHDT and CDR2 YYEEEE come from the germline V gene. CDR3 length equals 16 residues. V was clipped by 0 bases and J by 3 bases, with 13 bases between them. DNA of the CDR3: TGTGCCAGCAGCTTGGCAGGACAGAATTTTGGAAACACCATATATTTT. Its translation is CASSLAGQNFGNTIYF.

This clone has only a few counts. The J gene is TRBJ1-4, the V gene TRBV18; D call uncertain. The CDR3 sequence is 14 residues long. Trimming stripped 4 bases from V and 4 bases from J, with 10 bases between. CDR1 and CDR2 (germline): KGHSH, LQKENI. The CDR3 DNA sequence: TGTGCCAGCTCACGAGGGTCGGGTAATGAAAAACTGTTTTTT. Its translation is CASSRGSGNEKLFF. Variable domain in full (rest from reference TRBV18 and TRBJ1-4): NAGVMQNPRHLVRRRGQEARLRCSPMKGHSHVYWYRQLPEEGLKFMVYLQKENIIDESGMPKERFSAEFPKEGPSILRIQQVVRGDSAAYFCASSRGSGNEKLFFGSGTQLSVL.

This chain uses TRBV11-2 with TRBJ2-4; TRBD2 might be the D (6 bases). This CDR3 has 13 amino acids. The V and J ends lost 5 bases and 8 bases respectively, with 13 bases between them. Per the germline V gene, CDR1 is SGHAT and CDR2 is FQNNGV. The CDR3 bases are TGTGCCAGCAGCAAGGGATGGGGGGACATTCAGTACTTC. Its translation is CASSKGWGDIQYF.

This chain connects TRBV30 to TRBJ2-1; a weak D match, TRBD1 (7 bases). Trimming pared 5 bases from V and 2 bases from J, leaving 10 bases between. Germline V gene lookup returns CDR1 GTSNPN and CDR2 SVGIG (reference sequence). The CDR3 runs 13 residues. The CDR3: CAWGRGAYNEQFF. CDR3 bases: TGTGCCTGGGGCAGGGGGGCCTACAATGAGCAGTTCTTC.

The chain employs TRBV27 and TRBJ2-1; possible D gene TRBD2, 6 bases. CDR1 and CDR2 from the germline V gene are MNHEY and SMNVEV (reference sequence). V gave up 1 base and J gave up 7 bases, with 11 bases separating them. The CDR3 spans 14 residues. This CDR3 reads CASSLYRGGNEQFF. CDR3 nucleotide sequence: TGTGCCAGCAGTTTATATCGTGGGGGGAATGAGCAGTTCTTC.

This rearrangement joins TRBV6-5 to TRBJ1-1, with no clear D. Germline V gene data show CDR1 as MNHEY and CDR2 as SVGAGI. Trimming stripped 7 bases from V and 3 bases from J, with 18 bases between. The CDR3 is 15 residues long. CDR3 loop: CASNSRRLADTEAFF. CDR3 nucleotide sequence: TGTGCCAGCAACAGTCGTCGGCTGGCGGACACTGAAGCTTTCTTT.

The V gene is TRBV18, the J gene TRBJ1-2, with a possible D match to TRBD1 (5 bases). The CDR3 is 13 residues long. Deletions cut 3 bases from V and 3 bases from J, with 8 bases between. CDR1 KGHSH and CDR2 LQKENI come from the germline V gene. The CDR3 here is CASSPSTDYGYTF. CDR3 sequence (DNA): TGTGCCAGCTCACCCTCGACAGACTATGGCTACACCTTC. Variable domain in full (rest from reference TRBV18 and TRBJ1-2): NAGVMQNPRHLVRRRGQEARLRCSPMKGHSHVYWYRQLPEEGLKFMVYLQKENIIDESGMPKERFSAEFPKEGPSILRIQQVVRGDSAAYFCASSPSTDYGYTFGSGTRLTVV.

This chain uses TRBV19 with TRBJ1-6; 8 positions agree with TRBD1. The trim removed 7 bases at V and 10 bases at J, leaving 9 bases unmatched. The CDR3 loop spans 14 amino acids. Germline V gives CDR1 LNHDA, CDR2 SQIVND (reference sequence). CDR3 coding DNA: TGTGCCAGTACTACGGACAGGGTCAACTCACCCCTCCACTTT. Amino acid sequence: CASTTDRVNSPLHF.

This chain joins TRBV3-1 (or the pseudogene TRBV3-2) and TRBJ2-3, with D possibly matching TRBD2 (6 bases). Trimming cost V 1 base and J 0 bases, with 11 bases left between them. Germline V CDR1 and CDR2: LGHDT, YNNKEL (reference sequence). The CDR3 extends over 16 amino acids. The CDR3 sequence: CASSQGRGSSTDTQYF. CDR3 sequence (DNA): TGTGCCAGCAGCCAAGGGAGGGGCTCTAGCACAGATACGCAGTATTTT.

The chain uses TRBV12-3 or TRBV12-4 and TRBJ1-5; no clear D. Trimming cost V 3 bases and J 6 bases, with 9 bases left between them. The CDR3 is 13 amino acids. The CDR3: CASSFDRPQPQHF. The CDR3 coding sequence is TGTGCCAGCAGTTTTGATAGGCCTCAGCCCCAGCATTTT.

This clone was picked up one time. The chain joins TRBV24-1 to TRBJ1-2; TRBD1 matches 7 bases. This CDR3 has 14 residues. Germline CDR1 is KGHDR and CDR2 is SFDVKD. V trimming: 4 bases; J trimming: 8 bases; junction bases outside the gene matches: 9. The CDR3 reads CATSDTDRAMGYTF. The DNA of the CDR3 is TGTGCCACCAGTGACACCGACAGGGCTATGGGCTACACCTTC.

The rearrangement links TRBV6-5 to TRBJ2-2, with D possibly TRBD1 on 6 matching bases. Trimming took 5 bases from V and 1 from J, leaving 11 bases between them. The CDR3 loop spans 15 amino acids. Germline CDR1 and CDR2: MNHEY and SVGAGI. The CDR3 sequence: CASSTGFLNTGELFF. The CDR3 bases are TGTGCCAGCAGTACAGGGTTTTTGAACACCGGGGAGCTGTTTTTT.